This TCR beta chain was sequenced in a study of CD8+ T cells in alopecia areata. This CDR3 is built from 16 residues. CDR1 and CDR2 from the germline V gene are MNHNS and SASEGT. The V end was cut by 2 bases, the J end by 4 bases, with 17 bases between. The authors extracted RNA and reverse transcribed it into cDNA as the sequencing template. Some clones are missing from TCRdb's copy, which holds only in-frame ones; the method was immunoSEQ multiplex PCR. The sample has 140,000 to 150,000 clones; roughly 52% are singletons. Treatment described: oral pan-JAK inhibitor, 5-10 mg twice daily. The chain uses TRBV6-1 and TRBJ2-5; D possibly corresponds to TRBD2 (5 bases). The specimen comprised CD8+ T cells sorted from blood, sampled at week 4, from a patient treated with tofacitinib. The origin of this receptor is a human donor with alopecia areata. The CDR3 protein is CASSESLEGILETQYF. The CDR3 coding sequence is TGTGCCAGCAGTGAAAGTTTAGAGGGAATTCTAGAGACCCAGTACTTC.